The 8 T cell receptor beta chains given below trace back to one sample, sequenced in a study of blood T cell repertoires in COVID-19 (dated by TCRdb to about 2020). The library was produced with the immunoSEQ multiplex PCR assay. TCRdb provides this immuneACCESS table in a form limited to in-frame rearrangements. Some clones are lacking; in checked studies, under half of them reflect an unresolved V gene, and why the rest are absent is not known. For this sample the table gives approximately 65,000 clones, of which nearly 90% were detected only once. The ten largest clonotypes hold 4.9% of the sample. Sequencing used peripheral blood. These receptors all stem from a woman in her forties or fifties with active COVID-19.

This CDR3 is CASGPGNPSYNEQFF. CDR3 sequence (DNA): TGTGCCAGCGGGCCCGGGAACCCATCCTACAATGAGCAGTTCTTC. The chain is built from TRBV5-4 and TRBJ2-1, with D tentatively TRBD2 (5 bases). This CDR3 is 15 amino acids long. Germline V CDR1 and CDR2: SGHNT, YYREEE (reference sequence). V lost 7 bases, J lost 1 base, and 15 bases lay in between.

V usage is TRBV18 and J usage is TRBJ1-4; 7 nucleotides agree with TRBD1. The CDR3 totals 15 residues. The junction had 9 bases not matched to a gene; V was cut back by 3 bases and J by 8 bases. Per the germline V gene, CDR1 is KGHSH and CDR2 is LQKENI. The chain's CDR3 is CASSPSGQVGEKLFF. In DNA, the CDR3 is TGTGCCAGCTCACCTAGCGGACAGGTGGGCGAAAAACTGTTTTTT.

CDR3 nucleotide sequence: TGCAGTGCCAGTAGCGGGAGTGATAGAAACGAGCAGTACTTC. It translates to CSASSGSDRNEQYF. This sequence joins TRBV20-1 and TRBJ2-7, with 9 nucleotides matching TRBD2. J lost 5 bases, V lost 6 bases, and 11 bases had no gene match. Germline V gene sequence: CDR1 DFQATT, CDR2 SNEGSKA (reference sequence). This CDR3 has 14 residues.

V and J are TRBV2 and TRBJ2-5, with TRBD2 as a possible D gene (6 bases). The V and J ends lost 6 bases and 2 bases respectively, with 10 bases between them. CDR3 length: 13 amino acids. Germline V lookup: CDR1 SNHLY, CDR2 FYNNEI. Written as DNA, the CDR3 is TGTGCCAGCAGATTGGGGAGGCAAGAGACCCAGTACTTC. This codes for CASRLGRQETQYF.

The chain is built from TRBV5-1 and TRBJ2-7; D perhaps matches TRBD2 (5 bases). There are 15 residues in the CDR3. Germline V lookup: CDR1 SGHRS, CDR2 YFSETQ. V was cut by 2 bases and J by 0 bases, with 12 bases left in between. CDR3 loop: CASSFAGLRSYEQYF. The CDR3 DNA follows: TGCGCCAGCAGCTTTGCCGGACTCCGCTCCTACGAGCAGTACTTC. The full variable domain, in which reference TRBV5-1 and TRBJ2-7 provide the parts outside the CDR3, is KAGVTQTPRYLIKTRGQQVTLSCSPISGHRSVSWYQQTPGQGLQFLFEYFSETQRNKGNFPGRFSGRQFSNSRSEMNVSTLELGDSALYLCASSFAGLRSYEQYFGPGTRLTVT.

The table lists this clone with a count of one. This chain's CDR3 is CASSLSERQGVSYNEQFF. The CDR3 DNA reads TGTGCCAGCAGTTTATCGGAGAGACAAGGGGTTAGTTACAATGAGCAGTTCTTC. The rearrangement links TRBV27 to TRBJ2-1; the D gene is possibly TRBD1 (5 bases). V dropped 0 bases and J dropped 4 bases, with 19 bases sitting between them. This CDR3 has 18 amino acids. Per the germline V gene, CDR1 is MNHEY and CDR2 is SMNVEV (reference sequence).

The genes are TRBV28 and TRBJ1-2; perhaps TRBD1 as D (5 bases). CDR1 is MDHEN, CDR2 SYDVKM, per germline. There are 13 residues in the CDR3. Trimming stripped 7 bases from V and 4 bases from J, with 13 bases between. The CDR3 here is CASTYRQSYGYTF. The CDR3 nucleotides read TGTGCCAGCACCTATAGACAGAGCTATGGCTACACCTTC.

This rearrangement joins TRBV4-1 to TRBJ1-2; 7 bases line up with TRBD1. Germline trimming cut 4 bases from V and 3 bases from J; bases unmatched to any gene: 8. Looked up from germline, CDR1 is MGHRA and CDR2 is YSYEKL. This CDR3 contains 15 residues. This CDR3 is CASSPGTASHYGYTF. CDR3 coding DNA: TGCGCCAGCAGCCCCGGGACAGCAAGTCACTATGGCTACACCTTC.